A single sample gave rise to the 12 T cell receptor beta chains below, sequenced in a study of neurological immune-mediated disorders. TCRdb re-called the 5' RACE reads with MiXCR, one entry per CDR3 protein. The data show about 21,000 distinct CDR3 sequences, 6.2% seen once. Sequences were obtained from CD8+ T cells from blood. The receptors come from a man aged 18 to 30 in good health.

At least ten counts were recorded for this clonotype. The chain employs TRBV27 and TRBJ1-4, with D possibly matching TRBD1 (5 bases). Trimming took 7 bases from V and 3 from J, leaving 9 bases between them. Germline CDR1 and CDR2: MNHEY and SMNVEV (reference sequence). The CDR3 length is 13 residues. CDR3 loop: CASKRQPNEKLFF. The CDR3 nucleotides read TGTGCCAGCAAAAGACAGCCTAATGAAAAACTGTTTTTT.

This clonotype was seen repeatedly, ten times or more. The genes are TRBV24-1 and TRBJ2-1; TRBD2 aligns across 9 bases. V lost 4 bases and J lost 0; bases outside the gene matches: 6. The CDR3 runs to 17 residues. CDR1 is KGHDR and CDR2 is SFDVKD in the germline V gene. DNA of the CDR3: TGTGCCACCAGTGACACAATAGCGGGGGTCTCCTACAATGAGCAGTTCTTC. Translating gives CATSDTIAGVSYNEQFF.

Ten or more counts support this clonotype. The chain combines TRBV20-1 with TRBJ1-1, with 7 bases identical to TRBD1. This CDR3 has 14 amino acids. V was pared by 1 base and J by 2 bases, with 4 bases of the junction left unmatched. Looked up from germline, CDR1 is DFQATT and CDR2 is SNEGSKA (reference sequence). The CDR3 bases are TGCAGTGCTAGAGCACAGGGGTACAACACTGAAGCTTTCTTT. Its translation is CSARAQGYNTEAFF.

This clonotype was found many times. The V call is TRBV6-5, the J call TRBJ1-2; 11 bases agree with TRBD1. Germline trimming cut 4 bases from V and 2 bases from J; bases unmatched to any gene: 3. The CDR3 has 15 residues. Germline V gene data show CDR1 as MNHEY and CDR2 as SVGAGI. The CDR3 loop is CASSSRDRGNYGYTF. In nucleotides, the CDR3 is TGTGCCAGCAGTTCCCGGGACAGGGGGAACTATGGCTACACCTTC.

This clonotype was counted many times. The V gene is TRBV20-1, the J gene TRBJ1-1; D not certain. V lost 4 bases and J 11 bases, leaving 14 bases between the germline ends. There are 11 residues in the CDR3. Germline loops: CDR1 DFQATT, CDR2 SNEGSKA (reference sequence). CDR3 bases: TGCAGTGCTAAAAGAGGGCAAGCGGCTTTCTTT. Residues: CSAKRGQAAFF.

This clonotype has ten or more counts. The chain is built from TRBV20-1 and TRBJ2-7; 8 bases match TRBD1. J gave up 2 bases and V 6 bases, and 6 bases lay outside the gene matches. Germline V CDR1 and CDR2: DFQATT, SNEGSKA (reference sequence). The CDR3 consists of 13 residues. The CDR3 reads CSAEQGDPYEQYF. The CDR3 DNA sequence: TGCAGTGCAGAACAGGGGGACCCCTACGAGCAGTACTTC.

By share of the sample, this clonotype is medium-sized. This sequence joins TRBV3-1 and TRBJ2-7; D is perhaps TRBD2 (7 bases). CDR1 and CDR2 (germline): LGHDT, YNNKEL (reference sequence). Trimming took 0 bases from V and 3 from J, leaving 15 bases between them. The CDR3 contains 16 residues. The CDR3 DNA follows: TGTGCCAGCAGCCAAGAAGCGGGACAAATGTTCTACGAGCAGTACTTC. The encoded protein is CASSQEAGQMFYEQYF.

There are many counts of this clonotype. CDR3: CASSQVLAGGIQSYEQYF. The CDR3 DNA reads TGCGCCAGCAGCCAAGTGCTAGCGGGGGGAATCCAGTCCTACGAGCAGTACTTC. The rearrangement joins TRBV4-3 to TRBJ2-7, with 11 bases lining up with TRBD2. Germline values: CDR1 LGHNA, CDR2 YSLEER. The CDR3 spans 18 residues. V was clipped by 1 base and J by 1 base; unmatched bases: 9.

This clonotype was found many times. The V gene is TRBV20-1, the J gene TRBJ1-1; no clear D gene. Germline CDR1 is DFQATT and CDR2 is SNEGSKA (reference sequence). V shed 4 bases and J shed 0 bases, with 9 bases lying between them. The CDR3 is made up of 13 amino acids. In DNA, the CDR3 is TGCAGTGCTATGTGGTCATTGAACACTGAAGCTTTCTTT. Its translation: CSAMWSLNTEAFF.

This clonotype came up many times. This rearrangement joins TRBV4-2 to TRBJ1-5; no firm D call. Trimming cost V 1 base and J 7 bases, with 8 bases left between them. In germline, CDR1 is LGHNA, CDR2 YNFKEQ. The CDR3 runs to 13 residues. The DNA of the CDR3 is TGTGCCAGCAGCCAAGGAATGCAACAGCCCCAGCATTTT. It specifies CASSQGMQQPQHF.

This clonotype was counted at least ten times. The V call is TRBV29-1, the J call TRBJ2-7; D gene ambiguous. The CDR3 loop spans 12 amino acids. Germline loops: CDR1 SQVTM, CDR2 ANQGSEA. V dropped 5 bases and J dropped 3 bases, with 11 bases sitting between them. The CDR3 DNA reads as TGCAGCGTTCAAGGGCCAAACTACGAGCAGTACTTC. Protein: CSVQGPNYEQYF.

In its sample, this clonotype was seen many times. This sequence joins TRBV7-2 and TRBJ1-4, with D maybe TRBD1 (6 bases). The germline V and J ends were trimmed by 5 bases and 7 bases, with 14 bases remaining between them. This CDR3 has 14 amino acids. Germline V lookup: CDR1 SGHTA, CDR2 FQGNSA. As DNA, the CDR3 is TGTGCCAGCAGCACAGGGTCTTTGAGTGAAAAACTGTTTTTT. This codes for CASSTGSLSEKLFF.